The sequence of this T cell receptor beta chain was determined in a study of blood T cell repertoires in COVID-19. Study at large: The United States, Italy and Spain were the sources of the acute and convalescent COVID-19 samples. Sample material is recorded as cDNA or gDNA derived from T cells, B-cell-depleted T cells, or PBMCs.

The CDR3 covers 16 residues. The authors' processing: Amplification with reference gene primers provided the estimates of nucleated cell counts. Profiling relied on immunoSEQ multiplex PCR, and the TCRdb table lists in-frame clones only, not all of them. Clone size and V and J calls were adopted from that table, with D and trimming inferred from the DNA. The sample includes over 140,000 clones, 84% of them seen just once. The sequence came from a woman in her sixties or seventies with acute or convalescent COVID-19. The specimen sequenced was peripheral blood. This chain joins TRBV21-1 and TRBJ2-7; whether TRBD1, the table's D call, matches the DNA was not checked. TRBV21-1 is annotated as a pseudogene. The CDR3 spells CASSSSGQGDNYEQYF. The CDR3 nucleotides are TGTGCCAGCAGCAGCTCCGGACAGGGTGACAACTACGAGCAGTACTTC.